The present T cell receptor beta chain was sequenced within a study of cytomegalovirus exposure and HLA in healthy donors. The wider study: From roughly 180 million T cells, an earlier analysis saw 120 million or so unique TCR beta sequences.

Researchers ran the PCR with 60 Vbeta and 13 Jbeta primers. Clones were read by immunoSEQ multiplex PCR, and TCRdb kept only the in-frame ones, dropping some. The table has around 190,000 clones, more than 70% seen once. Notes on the study in general: HLA restriction was apparent for most CMV-associated TCR beta chains in a later analysis. Segments of the TCR beta V type were, in most cases, productive about 87% or about 30% of the time in an earlier analysis.

Losses at the gene ends were 5 bases for V and 4 bases for J; bases not matched to a gene: 9. Germline V CDR1 and CDR2: SGHTS, YDEGEE. The CDR3 sequence is 14 residues long. Turning to this clone: What it binds is not known.

The specimen was PBMCs. The source is a woman between 40 and 50 years old in good health and CMV-seronegative. The genes are TRBV5-8 and TRBJ2-7; TRBD2 matches at 7 bases. The chain's CDR3 is CASSMEGSGYEQYF. The DNA for the CDR3 is TGTGCCAGCAGTATGGAGGGTAGCGGGTACGAGCAGTACTTC.